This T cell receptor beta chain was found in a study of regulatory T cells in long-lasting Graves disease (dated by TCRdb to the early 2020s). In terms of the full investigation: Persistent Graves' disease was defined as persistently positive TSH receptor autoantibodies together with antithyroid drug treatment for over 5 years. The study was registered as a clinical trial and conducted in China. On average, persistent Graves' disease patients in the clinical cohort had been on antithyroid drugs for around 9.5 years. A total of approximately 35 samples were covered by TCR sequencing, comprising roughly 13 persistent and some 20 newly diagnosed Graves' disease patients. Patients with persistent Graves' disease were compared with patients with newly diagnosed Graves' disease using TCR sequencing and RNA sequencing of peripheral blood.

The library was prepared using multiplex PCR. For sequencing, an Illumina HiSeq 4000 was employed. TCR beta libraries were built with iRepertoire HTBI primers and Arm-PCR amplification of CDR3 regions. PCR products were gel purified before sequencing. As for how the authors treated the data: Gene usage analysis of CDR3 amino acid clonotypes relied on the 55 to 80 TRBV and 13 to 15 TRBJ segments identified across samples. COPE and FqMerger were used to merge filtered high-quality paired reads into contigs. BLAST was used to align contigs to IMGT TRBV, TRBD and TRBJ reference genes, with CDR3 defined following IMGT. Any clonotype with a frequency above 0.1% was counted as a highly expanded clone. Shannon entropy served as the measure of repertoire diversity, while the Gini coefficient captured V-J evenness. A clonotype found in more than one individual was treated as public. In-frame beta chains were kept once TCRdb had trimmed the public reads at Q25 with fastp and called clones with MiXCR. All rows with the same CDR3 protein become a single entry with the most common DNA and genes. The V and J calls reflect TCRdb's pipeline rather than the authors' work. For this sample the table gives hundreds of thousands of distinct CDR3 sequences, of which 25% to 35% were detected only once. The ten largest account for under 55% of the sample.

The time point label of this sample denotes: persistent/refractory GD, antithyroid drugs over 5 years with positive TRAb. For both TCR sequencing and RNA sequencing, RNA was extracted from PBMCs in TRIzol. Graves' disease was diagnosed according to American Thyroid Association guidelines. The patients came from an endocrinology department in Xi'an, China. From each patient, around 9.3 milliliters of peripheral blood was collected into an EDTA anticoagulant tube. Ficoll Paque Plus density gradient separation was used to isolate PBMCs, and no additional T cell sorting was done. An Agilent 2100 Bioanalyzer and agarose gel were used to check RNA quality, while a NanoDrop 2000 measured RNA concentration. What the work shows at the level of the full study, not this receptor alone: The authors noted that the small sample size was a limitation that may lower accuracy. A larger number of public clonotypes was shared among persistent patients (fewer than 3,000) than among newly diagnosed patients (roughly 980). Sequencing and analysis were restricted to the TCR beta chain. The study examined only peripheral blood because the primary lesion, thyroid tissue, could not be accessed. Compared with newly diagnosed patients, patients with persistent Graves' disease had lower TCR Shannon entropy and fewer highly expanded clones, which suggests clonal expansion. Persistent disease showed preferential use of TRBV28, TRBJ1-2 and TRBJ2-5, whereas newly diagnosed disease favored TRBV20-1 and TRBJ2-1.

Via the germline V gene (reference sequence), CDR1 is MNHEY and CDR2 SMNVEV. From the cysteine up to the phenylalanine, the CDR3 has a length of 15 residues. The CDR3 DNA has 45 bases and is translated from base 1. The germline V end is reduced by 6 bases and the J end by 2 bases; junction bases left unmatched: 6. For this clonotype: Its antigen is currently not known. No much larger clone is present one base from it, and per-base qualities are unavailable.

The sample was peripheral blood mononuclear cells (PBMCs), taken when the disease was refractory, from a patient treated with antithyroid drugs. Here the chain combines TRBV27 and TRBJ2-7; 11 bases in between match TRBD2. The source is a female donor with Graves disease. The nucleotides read TGTGCCAGCAGCTCGACTAGCGGGACTACCTACGAGCAGTACTTC. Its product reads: CASSSTSGTTYEQYF.